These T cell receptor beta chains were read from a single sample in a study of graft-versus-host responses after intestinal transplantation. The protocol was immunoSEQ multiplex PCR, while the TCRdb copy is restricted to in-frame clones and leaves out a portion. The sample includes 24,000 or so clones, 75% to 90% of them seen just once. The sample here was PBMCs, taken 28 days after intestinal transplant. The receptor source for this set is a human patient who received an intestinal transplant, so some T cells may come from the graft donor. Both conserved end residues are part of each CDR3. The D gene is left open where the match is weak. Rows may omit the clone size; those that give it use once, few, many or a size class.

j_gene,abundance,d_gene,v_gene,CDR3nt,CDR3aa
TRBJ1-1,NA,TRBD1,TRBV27,TGTGCCAGCAGTCCTCCGGGACAGTACACTGAAGCTTTCTTT,CASSPPGQYTEAFF
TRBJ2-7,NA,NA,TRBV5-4,TGTGCCAGCAGCTTGGGTGGCGAGCAGTACTTC,CASSLGGEQYF
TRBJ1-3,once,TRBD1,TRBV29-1,TGCAGCGTTGTAGAGGGGGCCAAGTCTGGAAACACCATATATTTT,CSVVEGAKSGNTIYF
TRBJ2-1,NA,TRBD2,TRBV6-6,TGTGCCAGCAGTTACGCGGCTAGCGGGGGGTACAATGAGCAGTTCTTC,CASSYAASGGYNEQFF
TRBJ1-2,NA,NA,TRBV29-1,TGCAGCGTGGGAAAAACGGAATCCTATGGCTACACCTTC,CSVGKTESYGYTF
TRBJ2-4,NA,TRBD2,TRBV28,TGTGCCAGCAGCCCGGCTTGGGGACTAGACCTTATTCAGTACTTC,CASSPAWGLDLIQYF
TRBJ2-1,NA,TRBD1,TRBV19,TGTGCCAGTAGCCCCGGGACAGGGGTCGGGAGTGAGCAGTTCTTC,CASSPGTGVGSEQFF
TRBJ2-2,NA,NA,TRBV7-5,TGTGCCAGAAGCGGGGACGCGGACCCAACGAACACCGGGGAGCTGTTTTTT,CARSGDADPTNTGELFF
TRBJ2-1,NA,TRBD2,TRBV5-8,TGTGCCAGCAGCTCGGGGACTAGCGGGAGGGTCAATGAGCAGTTCTTC,CASSSGTSGRVNEQFF
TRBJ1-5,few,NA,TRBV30,TGTGCCTGGAGTGACGGACGGAGCAATCAGCCCCAGCATTTT,CAWSDGRSNQPQHF
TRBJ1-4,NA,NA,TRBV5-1,TGCGCCAGCAGCTTGACAGGAACTAATGAAAAACTGTTTTTT,CASSLTGTNEKLFF
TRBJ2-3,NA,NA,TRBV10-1,TGCGCCAGCAGTGAGTCCAGCGGGCGTCCAGATACGCAGTATTTT,CASSESSGRPDTQYF
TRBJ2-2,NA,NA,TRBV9,TGTGCCAGCAGCGTAGGGCGCACCGGGGAGCTGTTTTTT,CASSVGRTGELFF
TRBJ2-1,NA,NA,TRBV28,TGTGCCAGCAGTTTGACGGGGACCTCAATCATCAATGAGCAGTTCTTC,CASSLTGTSIINEQFF
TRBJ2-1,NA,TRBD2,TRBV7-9,TGTGCCAGCAGCTTAGGTAGTTGGGCTAGCGGGAGGGATGAGCAGTTCTTC,CASSLGSWASGRDEQFF
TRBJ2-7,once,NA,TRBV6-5,TGTGCCAGCAGTTACTCGACAGAATCCTCCTACGAGCAGTACTTC,CASSYSTESSYEQYF
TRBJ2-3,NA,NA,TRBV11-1,TGTGCCAGCAGCTTAGGGTCTCGGGTTCGCTCGGATACGCAGTATTTT,CASSLGSRVRSDTQYF
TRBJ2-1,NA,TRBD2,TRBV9,TGTGCCAGCAGCGTCTTTTCTAGCGGGGGGGTAAATGAGCAGTTCTTC,CASSVFSSGGVNEQFF
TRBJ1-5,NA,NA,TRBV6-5,TGTGCCAGCAGTTACTCGGGGGGTAGCAATCAGCCCCAGCATTTT,CASSYSGGSNQPQHF
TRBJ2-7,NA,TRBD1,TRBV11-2,TGTGCCAGCAGCTTAGGGTCAGGGGGCTACGAGCAGTACTTC,CASSLGSGGYEQYF
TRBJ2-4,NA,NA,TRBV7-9,TGTGCCAGCAGCTTTTACCAGGGAGAGCTAAAAAACATTCAGTACTTC,CASSFYQGELKNIQYF
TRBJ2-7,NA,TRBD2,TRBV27,TGTGCCAGCAGGGGACTAGCGGCCTACGAGCAGTACTTC,CASRGLAAYEQYF
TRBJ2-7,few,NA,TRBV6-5,TGTGCCAGCAGTTACGGCAGGCTCTTCCTCTACGAGCAGTACTTC,CASSYGRLFLYEQYF
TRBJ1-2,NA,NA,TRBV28,TGTGCCAGCAGTTTAGAGGGAACCTATGGCTACACCTTC,CASSLEGTYGYTF
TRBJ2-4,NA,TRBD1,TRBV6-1,TGTGCCAGCAGTCCCATCACAGGGGAGAACATTCAGTACTTC,CASSPITGENIQYF
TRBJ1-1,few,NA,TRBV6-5,TGTGCCAGCAGTTACTCCCGGGGGCTGCAGACTGAAGCTTTCTTT,CASSYSRGLQTEAFF
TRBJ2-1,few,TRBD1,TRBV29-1,TGCAGCGTTGGGGGGACAGGGGGCTTCAATGAGCAGTTCTTC,CSVGGTGGFNEQFF
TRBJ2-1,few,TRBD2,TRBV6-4,TGTGCCAGCAGTGAATTCGGACTAGCGGGTGGCAATGAGCAGTTCTTC,CASSEFGLAGGNEQFF
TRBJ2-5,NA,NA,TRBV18,TGTGCCAGCTCACCGGAGGTAGCGGCCCAAGAGACCCAGTACTTC,CASSPEVAAQETQYF
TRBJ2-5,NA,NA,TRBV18,TGTGCCAGCTCACTCCGGACGGAGGGGACCCAGTACTTC,CASSLRTEGTQYF
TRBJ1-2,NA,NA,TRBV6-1,TGTGCCAGCAGTGAAAAAAATAGCCGGGACCTAATCTATGGCTACACCTTC,CASSEKNSRDLIYGYTF
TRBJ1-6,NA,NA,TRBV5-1,TGCGCCAGCAGCTTGGAGGGCCTTTATAATTCACCCCTCCACTTT,CASSLEGLYNSPLHF